Each of the 20 T cell receptor beta chains below was sequenced from the same sample in a study of cytomegalovirus exposure and HLA in healthy donors. Primers: 60 Vbeta forward and 13 Jbeta reverse. Clones were read by immunoSEQ multiplex PCR, and TCRdb kept only the in-frame ones, dropping some. In the table there are 170,000 or so clones, under 85% of which are singletons. The sequencing sample was made of PBMCs. These receptors originate from a male donor in good health and CMV-seronegative.

In this sample, this clone turned up a few times. V is TRBV6-1 and J is TRBJ1-5, with 8 bases that match TRBD1. Per the germline V gene, CDR1 is MNHNS and CDR2 is SASEGT. The V segment lost 4 bases and the J segment 6 bases; nucleotides outside the gene matches: 14. CDR3 length equals 17 residues. DNA for the CDR3: TGTGCCAGCAGTGCCCGGCCAAGGTCAGGGGGCAGTCAGCCCCAGCATTTT. It codes for CASSARPRSGGSQPQHF.

This clone was recorded only once. At one end, the junction sequence differs from germline, possibly due to a read error. This sequence joins TRBV7-9 and TRBJ1-1; 7 nucleotides align to TRBD1. The CDR3 is made up of 14 amino acids. Germline lookup yields CDR1 SEHNR and CDR2 FQNEAQ (reference sequence). The CDR3 region is CASSLVAGGTGAFF. CDR3 nucleotides: TGTGCCAGCAGCTTAGTTGCAGGGGGGACTGGAGCTTTCTTT.

This sequence joins TRBV5-6 and TRBJ1-5, with 8 positions matching TRBD1. The CDR3 totals 16 residues. Germline assignment: CDR1 SGHDT and CDR2 YYEEEE. V shed 4 bases and J 1 base; nucleotides not matched to a gene: 7. The CDR3 sequence: CASSLLTGVSNQPQHF. As DNA, the CDR3 is TGTGCCAGCAGCCTCCTGACAGGGGTGAGCAATCAGCCCCAGCATTTT.

The chain is built from TRBV5-1 and TRBJ2-7, with 10 bases identical to TRBD1. CDR3 length: 14 amino acids. The junction had 6 bases not matched to a gene; V was cut back by 2 bases and J by 7 bases. CDR1 and CDR2 from the germline V gene are SGHRS and YFSETQ. DNA for the CDR3: TGCGCCAGCAGCTTCGACAGGGGGCTGGGGGAGCAGTACTTC. It translates to CASSFDRGLGEQYF.

CDR3 sequence: CASSLSQVGGTEAFF. The CDR3 region has the DNA TGTGCCAGCAGTTTATCCCAGGTAGGAGGAACTGAAGCTTTCTTT. This chain joins TRBV27 and TRBJ1-1, with D unclear. This CDR3 has 15 residues. Germline V gene sequence: CDR1 MNHEY, CDR2 SMNVEV (reference sequence). V was clipped by 0 bases and J by 5 bases, with 13 bases between them.

The V gene is TRBV4-3, the J gene TRBJ1-1; D not certain. V was trimmed by 0 bases and J by 5 bases, leaving 10 bases between them. CDR3 length equals 14 residues. From germline, CDR1 is LGHNA and CDR2 YSLEER. The CDR3 loop is CASSQDPTTTEAFF. In DNA, the CDR3 is TGCGCCAGCAGCCAAGATCCGACAACAACTGAAGCTTTCTTT.

The chain carries TRBV6-5 and TRBJ1-1, with 8 bases that match TRBD1. CDR3 length: 15 residues. Germline loops: CDR1 MNHEY, CDR2 SVGAGI. With 3 bases clipped from V and 10 bases from J, the junction kept 13 bases outside the gene matches. CDR3 DNA sequence: TGTGCCAGCAGTTATCCGGGACAGGACTCGAGTGGAGCTTTCTTT. Translated: CASSYPGQDSSGAFF.

The rearrangement uses TRBV19 and TRBJ1-4; 8 nucleotides agree with TRBD1. CDR3 length: 15 amino acids. V shed 7 bases, J shed 0 bases, and the junction held 4 bases outside the gene matches. The germline V gene has CDR1 LNHDA and CDR2 SQIVND (reference sequence). The CDR3 loop is CASTIQGATNEKLFF. As DNA, the CDR3 is TGTGCCAGTACCATACAGGGGGCAACTAATGAAAAACTGTTTTTT.

The J gene is TRBJ1-6, the V gene TRBV5-4; TRBD1 is a possible D gene (5 bases). Germline assignment: CDR1 SGHNT and CDR2 YYREEE (reference sequence). Trimming cost V 2 bases and J 7 bases, with 10 bases left between them. CDR3 size: 14 residues. The DNA for the CDR3 is TGTGCCAGCAGCTTTGCGGGGGGGAATTCACCCCTCCACTTT. It encodes CASSFAGGNSPLHF.

The V and J genes are TRBV7-3 and TRBJ2-6; possibly TRBD2 for D (5 bases). Looked up from germline, CDR1 is SGHTA and CDR2 is FQGTGA. The CDR3 spans 16 residues. Trimming stripped 3 bases from V and 0 bases from J, with 9 bases between. The CDR3 reads CASSLAGSSGANVLTF. As DNA, the CDR3 is TGTGCCAGCAGCTTGGCGGGTAGCTCTGGGGCCAACGTCCTGACTTTC.

This chain joins TRBV29-1 and TRBJ1-5; weak D call: TRBD1 (5 bases). V was pared by 4 bases and J by 1 base, with 11 bases between. The CDR3 totals 14 residues. CDR1 SQVTM and CDR2 ANQGSEA come from the germline V gene. For the CDR3, the DNA is TGCAGCGTTGCCGGTCGGGGGAGCAATCAGCCCCAGCATTTT. Translating it yields CSVAGRGSNQPQHF. Using reference TRBV29-1 and TRBJ1-5 for the parts outside the CDR3, the full variable domain is SAVISQKPSRDICQRGTSLTIQCQVDSQVTMMFWYRQQPGQSLTLIATANQGSEATYESGFVIDKFPISRPNLTFSTLTVSNMSPEDSSIYLCSVAGRGSNQPQHFGDGTRLSIL.

CDR3 sequence: CASSQGGGSGNTIYF. CDR3 nucleotides: TGTGCCAGCAGCCAAGGCGGAGGATCTGGAAACACCATATATTTT. This chain uses TRBV4-2 with TRBJ1-3; no definite D call. The CDR3 totals 15 residues. Deletions cut 1 base from V and 1 base from J, with 8 bases between. CDR1 and CDR2 from the germline V gene are LGHNA and YNFKEQ.

This chain connects TRBV11-2 to TRBJ2-2; the match to TRBD2 covers 9 bases. Losses at the gene ends were 0 bases for V and 5 bases for J; bases not matched to a gene: 10. Germline CDR1 and CDR2: SGHAT and FQNNGV. The CDR3 spans 18 residues. The CDR3 DNA follows: TGTGCCAGCAGCTTAGATCAAAGGCTAGCGGGGATTACCGGGGAGCTGTTTTTT. It is translated as CASSLDQRLAGITGELFF.

The rearrangement links TRBV5-1 to TRBJ1-6; D is unresolved. There are 16 residues in the CDR3. The V gene's germline CDR1 is SGHRS and CDR2 YFSETQ. Trimming took off 2 bases at V and 7 bases at J, with 16 bases between the two ends. The CDR3 coding sequence is TGCGCCAGCAGCTTAGGCCAGACTCTCCCCAATTCACCCCTCCACTTT. Protein product: CASSLGQTLPNSPLHF.

The rearrangement uses TRBV7-9 and TRBJ2-7; 8 positions agree with TRBD1. Looked up from germline, CDR1 is SEHNR and CDR2 is FQNEAQ (reference sequence). The CDR3 spans 15 residues. Trimming removed 3 bases from V and 2 bases from J; junction bases left unmatched: 6. The CDR3 region has the DNA TGTGCCAGCAGCTTGAGGACAGGGTCAACCTACGAGCAGTACTTC. This codes for CASSLRTGSTYEQYF.

This clone occurred a few times. The chain combines TRBV28 with TRBJ1-2; TRBD1 matches 9 bases. Trimming removed 5 bases from V and 3 bases from J; junction bases left unmatched: 10. Germline CDR1 and CDR2: MDHEN and SYDVKM. This CDR3 is built from 16 residues. CDR3 sequence reads: CASSPNGQGPYYGYTF. The CDR3 region has the DNA TGTGCCAGCAGTCCAAACGGACAGGGGCCTTACTATGGCTACACCTTC.

This chain connects TRBV19 to TRBJ1-2, with 7 bases identical to TRBD1. Germline V gene lookup returns CDR1 LNHDA and CDR2 SQIVND (reference sequence). This CDR3 contains 13 residues. V gave up 4 bases and J gave up 4 bases; unmatched junction bases: 3. Here the CDR3 reads CASSRQGSYGYTF. The CDR3 DNA reads as TGTGCCAGTAGTAGACAGGGATCCTATGGCTACACCTTC.

The chain links TRBV19 to TRBJ1-5, with TRBD1 matching 8 bases. This CDR3 spans 16 amino acids. Trimming cost V 5 bases and J 3 bases; bases outside gene matches: 9. The germline V gene encodes CDR1 LNHDA and CDR2 SQIVND (reference sequence). In DNA, the CDR3 is TGTGCCAGTAGTTCCCCCAGGGGGCTGATCAATCAGCCCCAGCATTTT. This codes for CASSSPRGLINQPQHF. The full variable domain, with the rest looked up from reference TRBV19 and TRBJ1-5, is DGGITQSPKYLFRKEGQNVTLSCEQNLNHDAMYWYRQDPGQGLRLIYYSQIVNDFQKGDIAEGYSVSREKKESFPLTVTSAQKNPTAFYLCASSSPRGLINQPQHFGDGTRLSIL.

The chain recombines TRBV10-3 with TRBJ1-5, with D tentatively TRBD1 (6 bases). Per germline, CDR1 ENHRY and CDR2 SYGVKD. This CDR3 spans 13 amino acids. V was shortened by 5 bases and J by 3 bases, with 8 bases between the two germline ends. CDR3 sequence (DNA): TGTGCCATCAGTAGGGACAACAATCAGCCCCAGCATTTT. Translation gives CAISRDNNQPQHF.

The chain combines TRBV30 with TRBJ1-1; perhaps TRBD1 as D (6 bases). Looked up from germline, CDR1 is GTSNPN and CDR2 is SVGIG (reference sequence). Trimming removed 6 bases at V and 1 base at J, with 12 bases between. CDR3 length equals 13 residues. The CDR3 region has the DNA TGTGCCTGCCGGGGGGCAGGGAACACTGAAGCTTTCTTT. This sequence encodes CACRGAGNTEAFF.